The 6 T cell receptor beta chains reported below all come from one sample, sequenced in a study of blood T cell repertoires in COVID-19. The method was immunoSEQ multiplex PCR; TCRdb's version includes in-frame clones alone and lacks a portion of them. The sample lists around 300,000 clones; 90% were seen once. Sequencing was done on a sample of peripheral blood. The origin of the receptors is a woman aged 40 to 50 with COVID-19, enrolled during active disease.

The V and J genes are TRBV28 and TRBJ2-3, with 10 bases matching TRBD2. The V gene end was trimmed by 10 bases and the J gene end by 2 bases; junction bases not matched to a gene: 6. This CDR3 contains 14 residues. Germline V gene lookup returns CDR1 MDHEN and CDR2 SYDVKM. The DNA of the CDR3 is TGTGCCACTAAAGCGGGGGGGTCCACAGATACGCAGTATTTT. The encoded protein is CATKAGGSTDTQYF.

The rearrangement uses TRBV6-4 and TRBJ2-1; 8 nucleotides line up with TRBD2. Germline V gene data show CDR1 as MRHNA and CDR2 as SNTAGT. The CDR3 is 17 amino acids. V dropped 4 bases and J dropped 4; count of bases not matched to a gene: 12. The DNA for the CDR3 is TGTGCCAGCAGTGGCGGCCCTCTAGCGGGCGGGTACAATGAGCAGTTCTTC. This translates into CASSGGPLAGGYNEQFF.

J is TRBJ2-1 and V is TRBV9; tentative D call: TRBD2 (6 bases). CDR1 and CDR2 from the germline V gene are SGDLS and YYNGEE. This CDR3 has 17 amino acids. Trimming took off 3 bases at V and 5 bases at J, with 21 bases between the two ends. CDR3 DNA sequence: TGTGCCAGCAGCGCCCTCGGGACTCCCCTGGCCAACAATGAGCAGTTCTTC. This sequence encodes CASSALGTPLANNEQFF.

The J gene is TRBJ2-5, the V gene TRBV7-3; perhaps TRBD2 as D (7 bases). Trimming cost V 3 bases and J 5 bases, with 13 bases left between them. The CDR3 contains 14 residues. Germline V gene data show CDR1 as SGHTA and CDR2 as FQGTGA. CDR3 in DNA: TGTGCCAGCAGCTTGACGGGGGGCCGGGAGACCCAGTACTTC. Its protein is CASSLTGGRETQYF.

The chain couples TRBV5-1 to TRBJ1-1; D is possibly TRBD1 (6 bases). CDR1 is SGHRS and CDR2 is YFSETQ in the germline V gene. There are 14 residues in the CDR3. V was pared by 4 bases and J by 1 base, with 11 bases between. The DNA of the CDR3 is TGCGCCAGCAGCGCCTCGACAGGGAACACTGAAGCTTTCTTT. Its protein product is CASSASTGNTEAFF.

The chain employs TRBV28 and TRBJ2-5; possible D gene TRBD1, 6 bases. The V gene lost 2 bases and the J gene lost 0 bases, with 10 bases spanning the gap. The CDR3 totals 15 residues. Germline assignment: CDR1 MDHEN and CDR2 SYDVKM. The CDR3 DNA reads TGTGCCAGCAGTTTACCCACAGGGAACCAAGAGACCCAGTACTTC. Its protein is CASSLPTGNQETQYF. The complete variable domain, with remaining parts taken from reference TRBV28 and TRBJ2-5, reads DVKVTQSSRYLVKRTGEKVFLECVQDMDHENMFWYRQDPGLGLRLIYFSYDVKMKEKGDIPEGYSVSREKKERFSLILESASTNQTSMYLCASSLPTGNQETQYFGPGTRLLVL.